Each of the 28 T cell receptor beta chains below was sequenced from the same sample in a study of molecular identifiers for immune sequencing clone quantification. TCRdb passed the PCR reads through MiXCR, listing each CDR3 protein once. There are about 36,000 distinct CDR3 sequences in the sample; under 20% occur only once, and more than 6.5% lies in the top ten. Sequencing was done on a sample of naive CD8+ T cells from blood, with Jurkat cell RNA spiked in. Sample subset: FACS-sorted CD8+CD4-CCR7+CD45RA+ naive T cells. The receptors derive from a human donor in good health. Some libraries in this study had Jurkat cell RNA spiked in.

This clonotype was counted at least ten times. V is TRBV5-1 and J is TRBJ2-1; D uncertain. This CDR3 is built from 11 residues. V was cut by 6 bases and J by 3 bases, with 4 bases left in between. The germline V gene encodes CDR1 SGHRS and CDR2 YFSETQ. The CDR3 region has the DNA TGCGCCAGCACAGGCTACAATGAGCAGTTCTTC. Its translation: CASTGYNEQFF.

As for this clonotype: A much larger clone is a single base away; this may be a read error. The chain couples TRBV6-2 or TRBV6-3 to TRBJ1-5; a possible D gene is TRBD1 (5 bases). Trimming stripped 7 bases from V and 2 bases from J, with 12 bases between. Germline lookup yields CDR1 MNHEY and CDR2 SVGEGT. This CDR3 comprises 14 residues. The DNA of the CDR3 is TGTGCCAGCAACCCCACAGGAGGCAATCAGCCCCAGCATTTT. Encoded protein: CASNPTGGNQPQHF.

This clonotype was seen ten or more times. V is TRBV7-2 and J is TRBJ2-1; 14 positions match TRBD2. CDR3 length: 16 amino acids. Germline CDR1 is SGHTA and CDR2 is FQGNSA. Trimming removed 7 bases from V and 9 bases from J; junction bases left unmatched: 11. CDR3: CASTATSGRAVGEQFF. The CDR3 DNA reads TGTGCCAGCACCGCGACTAGCGGGAGGGCCGTGGGTGAGCAGTTCTTC.

This clonotype was detected a few times. The chain links TRBV7-2 to TRBJ2-7; D call uncertain. V gave up 1 base and J gave up 6 bases, with 13 bases separating them. CDR3 size: 14 residues. Per the germline V gene, CDR1 is SGHTA and CDR2 is FQGNSA. Written as DNA, the CDR3 is TGTGCCAGCAGCTTAGTGGAGAGAGTCTCCGAGCAGTACTTC. The encoded protein is CASSLVERVSEQYF. Full variable domain (rest looked up from reference TRBV7-2 and TRBJ2-7): GAGVSQSPSNKVTEKGKDVELRCDPISGHTALYWYRQSLGQGLEFLIYFQGNSAPDKSGLPSDRFSAERTGGSVSTLTIQRTQQEDSAVYLCASSLVERVSEQYFGPGTRLTVT.

This clonotype was recorded many times. The gene calls are TRBV4-3 and TRBJ2-3; no clear D gene. CDR1 is LGHNA and CDR2 is YSLEER in the germline V gene. Trimming cost V 4 bases and J 2 bases, with 10 bases left between them. CDR3 length: 14 amino acids. The CDR3 DNA sequence: TGCGCCAGCAGCCTACGTCGGCACACAGATACGCAGTATTTT. Amino acid sequence: CASSLRRHTDTQYF.

There are a few counts of this clonotype. DNA of the CDR3: TGTGCCAGCAGTTTTGGGGGGTTTGGACAGCTCTATGGCTACACCTTC. Its translation is CASSFGGFGQLYGYTF. The rearrangement uses TRBV28 and TRBJ1-2, with D possibly being TRBD1 (6 bases). Trimming shortened V by 3 bases and J by 4 bases, and 18 bases separated the two germline ends. Germline values: CDR1 MDHEN, CDR2 SYDVKM. CDR3 length: 16 amino acids.

Points on this clonotype: A single base separates this from a much larger clone, so it may be a read error. J is TRBJ2-2 and V is TRBV21-1; the table's D call, TRBD1, was not checked against the DNA. TRBV21-1 counts as a pseudogene. CDR3 length: 13 amino acids. As DNA, the CDR3 is TGTGCCAGCCCCAGGGCAGACACCAGGGAGCTGTTTTTT. It specifies CASPRADTRELFF.

This clonotype was seen more than once but under ten times. This rearrangement joins TRBV7-8 to TRBJ1-1; unclear D gene. Germline V gene sequence: CDR1 SGHVS, CDR2 FQNEAQ. Trimming took off 5 bases at V and 5 bases at J, with 12 bases between the two ends. The CDR3 has 13 amino acids. CDR3 protein: CASSPEGGTEAFF. The CDR3, as DNA: TGTGCCAGCAGCCCGGAAGGTGGGACTGAAGCTTTCTTT.

Worth noting for this clonotype: A much larger clone differs from this one at a single base, so this may be a read error. Because the CDR3 is missing its conserved closing phenylalanine or tryptophan, this is likely a read error. V is TRBV10-3 and J is TRBJ2-2; no reliable D call. The CDR3 is 12 residues long. Per germline, CDR1 ENHRY and CDR2 SYGVKD. V was pared by 4 bases and J by 5 bases, with 5 bases between. DNA for the CDR3: TGTGCCATCAGTGCACTGACCGGGGAGCTGTTTTCT. This translates into CAISALTGELFS.

Concerning this clonotype: One base away lies a much larger clone, so this may be a sequencing read error. This chain connects TRBV7-9 to TRBJ2-1; possibly TRBD2 for D (5 bases). CDR3 length: 13 amino acids. Looked up from germline, CDR1 is SEHNR and CDR2 is FQNEAQ (reference sequence). CDR3 sequence: CASSPPRGGERFF. The CDR3 DNA sequence: TGTGCCAGCAGCCCCCCCCGGGGTGGCGAGCGGTTCTTC.

This clonotype has ten or more counts. The chain uses TRBV12-3 or TRBV12-4 and TRBJ2-7; 9 bases fit TRBD1. V shed 6 bases and J 1 base; nucleotides not matched to a gene: 13. The CDR3 has 17 amino acids. CDR3 coding DNA: TGTGCCAGCAGCCTCCGGGACAGGGTTTACATTTCCTACGAGCAGTACTTC. It translates to CASSLRDRVYISYEQYF.

This clonotype was seen at least ten times. The gene calls are TRBV28 and TRBJ2-1; tentative D call: TRBD2 (5 bases). CDR3 length: 18 residues. The V and J ends lost 4 bases and 0 bases respectively, with 19 bases between them. Germline V CDR1 and CDR2: MDHEN, SYDVKM. CDR3 sequence: CASSSIPSGKSSYNEQFF. As DNA, the CDR3 is TGTGCCAGCAGTTCGATCCCCAGCGGCAAGAGCTCCTACAATGAGCAGTTCTTC.

In this sample, this clonotype turned up a few times. The chain has TRBV20-1 and TRBJ2-1; tentative D call: TRBD2 (5 bases). With 1 base removed from V and 0 bases from J, the gap between germline ends came to 10 bases. There are 15 residues in the CDR3. Germline V gene sequence: CDR1 DFQATT, CDR2 SNEGSKA (reference sequence). The chain's CDR3 is CSARVSASSYNEQFF. The CDR3 nucleotides read TGCAGTGCTAGAGTTAGCGCTAGCTCCTACAATGAGCAGTTCTTC.

This clonotype was recorded many times. V and J are TRBV24-1 and TRBJ1-5; no clear D. CDR3 size: 13 residues. Germline V gene sequence: CDR1 KGHDR, CDR2 SFDVKD. V dropped 2 bases and J dropped 6 bases, with 7 bases sitting between them. In DNA form, the CDR3 reads TGTGCCACCAGTGATTGGAAGGGTCAGCCCCAGCATTTT. Its protein is CATSDWKGQPQHF.

This clonotype was seen repeatedly, ten times or more. This chain joins TRBV28 and TRBJ2-7; TRBD1 matches 7 bases. CDR3 length: 15 amino acids. J gave up 4 bases and V 4 bases, and 10 bases lay outside the gene matches. The germline CDR1 and CDR2 sequences are MDHEN and SYDVKM. The chain's CDR3 is CASSYYQTGLYEQYF. CDR3 DNA sequence: TGTGCCAGCAGTTATTATCAGACAGGGTTGTACGAGCAGTACTTC.

This clonotype has at least ten counts. The rearrangement links TRBV7-8 to TRBJ1-1, with D unresolved. The CDR3 covers 15 residues. V lost 1 base to trimming and J lost 0 bases, with 9 bases between them. Germline V CDR1 and CDR2: SGHVS, FQNEAQ. The chain's CDR3 is CASSLGAALNTEAFF. In DNA form, the CDR3 reads TGTGCCAGCAGCTTAGGTGCCGCCTTGAACACTGAAGCTTTCTTT.

The chain joins TRBV7-9 to TRBJ1-4; no reliable D call. Germline CDR1 and CDR2: SEHNR and FQNEAQ (reference sequence). V lost 3 bases and J lost 8, with 10 bases in between. The CDR3 sequence is 13 residues long. Here the CDR3 reads CASSLEGREKLFF. DNA for the CDR3: TGTGCCAGCAGCTTGGAAGGGAGAGAAAAACTGTTTTTT.

This clonotype was counted ten times or more. J is TRBJ2-1 and V is TRBV5-1; 11 bases align to TRBD2. The CDR3 extends over 15 amino acids. Germline loops: CDR1 SGHRS, CDR2 YFSETQ. V was pared by 1 base and J by 9 bases, with 6 bases of the junction left unmatched. This CDR3 reads CASSLSTSGRGEQFF. CDR3 DNA: TGCGCCAGCAGCTTGTCAACTAGCGGGAGAGGTGAGCAGTTCTTC.

With regard to this clonotype: An end of the junction does not agree with germline; a read error may underlie this. This rearrangement joins TRBV20-1 to TRBJ2-1; D may match TRBD1 or TRBD2 (6 bases each). Germline loops: CDR1 DFQATT, CDR2 SNEGSKA (reference sequence). The CDR3 has 13 amino acids. The DNA for the CDR3 is TGTGGTGCTAGGAGGGGGGCGCGTGCTGAGCAGTTCTTC. Translated, it gives CGARRGARAEQFF.

This clonotype was seen ten or more times. The V call is TRBV5-6, the J call TRBJ2-7; a weak D match, TRBD1 (6 bases). The V gene's germline CDR1 is SGHDT and CDR2 YYEEEE. The CDR3 loop spans 15 amino acids. V lost 0 bases and J 2 bases, leaving 12 bases between the germline ends. This CDR3 is CASSLARDITYEQYF. The CDR3 nucleotides are TGTGCCAGCAGCTTGGCCAGGGACATTACCTACGAGCAGTACTTC.

This clonotype was detected ten times or more. The genes are TRBV7-9 and TRBJ2-5, with 8 bases aligning to TRBD1. Germline V lookup: CDR1 SEHNR, CDR2 FQNEAQ (reference sequence). V shed 7 bases, J shed 1 base, and the junction held 14 bases outside the gene matches. The CDR3 sequence is 17 residues long. The CDR3 DNA reads TGTGCCAGCATCCCAACTCTGATCACAGGGGGCCAAGAGACCCAGTACTTC. Translating it yields CASIPTLITGGQETQYF. The variable domain in full, with the rest retrieved from reference TRBV7-9 and TRBJ2-5, is DTGVSQNPRHKITKRGQNVTFRCDPISEHNRLYWYRQTLGQGPEFLTYFQNEAQLEKSRLLSDRFSAERPKGSFSTLEIQRTEQGDSAMYLCASIPTLITGGQETQYFGPGTRLLVL.

In this sample, this clonotype turned up many times. The chain combines TRBV7-6 with TRBJ2-1; D not resolved. V lost 0 bases and J 6 bases, leaving 9 bases between the germline ends. Germline V lookup: CDR1 SGHVS, CDR2 FNYEAQ. The CDR3 spans 14 residues. The CDR3 reads CASSLALVSNEQFF. The CDR3 DNA reads TGTGCCAGCAGCTTAGCGCTGGTGAGCAATGAGCAGTTCTTC. The full variable domain, in which reference TRBV7-6 and TRBJ2-1 provide the parts outside the CDR3, is GAGVSQSPRYKVTKRGQDVALRCDPISGHVSLYWYRQALGQGPEFLTYFNYEAQQDKSGLPNDRFSAERPEGSISTLTIQRTEQRDSAMYRCASSLALVSNEQFFGPGTRLTVL.

This clonotype was recorded at least ten times. The rearrangement links TRBV6-5 to TRBJ1-1; D not certain. The CDR3 totals 13 residues. Germline loops: CDR1 MNHEY, CDR2 SVGAGI. The V end was cut by 2 bases, the J end by 1 base, with 5 bases between. CDR3 sequence (DNA): TGTGCCAGCAGTTACGTTGCGAACACTGAAGCTTTCTTT. Translated: CASSYVANTEAFF.

This clonotype was counted many times. The CDR3 protein is CASSDPWGRGAFQETQYF. The CDR3 DNA reads as TGTGCCAGCAGCGACCCCTGGGGCAGGGGAGCTTTTCAAGAGACCCAGTACTTC. The chain employs TRBV9 and TRBJ2-5; weak D call: TRBD1 (6 bases). This CDR3 contains 18 residues. CDR1 and CDR2 from the germline V gene are SGDLS and YYNGEE. The V and J ends lost 3 bases and 2 bases respectively, with 23 bases between them.

This clonotype came up a few times. The gene calls are TRBV10-2 and TRBJ2-2; no definite D call. This CDR3 region has 14 residues. Trimming took 7 bases from V and 1 from J, leaving 10 bases between them. Germline CDR1 and CDR2: WSHSY and SAAADI. The CDR3 protein is CASITSENTGELFF. DNA for the CDR3: TGCGCCAGCATAACCAGCGAGAACACCGGGGAGCTGTTTTTT.

This clonotype was seen only once. A much larger clone is a single base away; this may be a read error. The V gene is TRBV27, the J gene TRBJ2-7; D gene unclear. With 10 bases removed from V and 3 bases from J, the gap between germline ends came to 10 bases. The CDR3 has 11 residues. Germline CDR1 is MNHEY and CDR2 is SMNVEV (reference sequence). CDR3 amino acids: CANRGDYEQYF. The DNA for the CDR3 is TGTGCCAACAGAGGCGACTACGAGCAGTACTTC.

In this sample, this clonotype turned up a few times. The chain carries TRBV7-2 and TRBJ2-7, with 7 bases identical to TRBD2. J gave up 0 bases and V 8 bases, and 7 bases lay outside the gene matches. This CDR3 is built from 14 residues. Per germline, CDR1 SGHTA and CDR2 FQGNSA. This CDR3 is CASAPTGGSYEQYF. CDR3 DNA sequence: TGTGCCAGCGCGCCGACGGGGGGCTCCTACGAGCAGTACTTC.

As to this clonotype: A much bigger clone sits one base away, suggesting this may be a read error. DNA for the CDR3: TGCAGCGTTGTTCAGGAAACCAAAAACATTCAGTACTTC. Protein sequence: CSVVQETKNIQYF. This chain uses TRBV29-1 with TRBJ2-4; D remains unclear. The V gene's germline CDR1 is SQVTM and CDR2 ANQGSEA. V lost 4 bases and J lost 2, with 9 bases in between. The length of the CDR3 is 13 residues. Based on the CDR3 plus reference TRBV29-1 and TRBJ2-4, the full variable domain is SAVISQKPSRDICQRGTSLTIQCQVDSQVTMMFWYRQQPGQSLTLIATANQGSEATYESGFVIDKFPISRPNLTFSTLTVSNMSPEDSSIYLCSVVQETKNIQYFGAGTRLSVL.